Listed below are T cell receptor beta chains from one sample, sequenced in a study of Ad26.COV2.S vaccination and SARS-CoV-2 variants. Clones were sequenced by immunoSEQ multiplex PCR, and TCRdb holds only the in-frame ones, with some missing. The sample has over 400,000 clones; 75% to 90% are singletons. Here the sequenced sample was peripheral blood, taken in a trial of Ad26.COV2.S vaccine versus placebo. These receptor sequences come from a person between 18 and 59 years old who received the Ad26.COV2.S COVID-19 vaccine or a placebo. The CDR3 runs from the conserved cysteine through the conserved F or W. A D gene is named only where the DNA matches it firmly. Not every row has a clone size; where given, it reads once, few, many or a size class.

CASSGQATNYGYTF,TGTGCCAGCAGCGGTCAGGCCACTAACTATGGCTACACCTTC,.,.,TRBJ1-2,TRBV9
CASSLGVYEQYF,TGTGCCAGCAGCTTAGGGGTCTACGAGCAGTACTTC,.,.,TRBJ2-7,TRBV3-1/TRBV3-2
CATSDSTGTGETQYF,TGTGCCACCAGTGATTCAACGGGAACGGGAGAGACCCAGTACTTC,.,.,TRBJ2-5,TRBV24-1
CASSSLGNQPQHF,TGTGCCAGCAGTTCCCTGGGGAATCAGCCCCAGCATTTT,.,.,TRBJ1-5,TRBV28
CASSSLNHDRGPPGGEQFF,TGTGCCAGCAGCTCCCTAAACCACGACAGGGGCCCACCGGGAGGTGAGCAGTTCTTC,.,.,TRBJ2-1,TRBV11-2
CASSSPRGSGNEQFF,TGCGCCAGCAGCTCCCCTCGCGGGAGCGGGAATGAGCAGTTCTTC,.,TRBD2,TRBJ2-1,TRBV5-1
CASSSFRDTSGELFF,TGTGCCAGCAGCTCATTCCGGGACACCTCGGGGGAGCTGTTTTTT,.,.,TRBJ2-2,TRBV11-2
CASSLFRAYEQYF,TGTGCCAGCAGCTTATTCCGGGCCTACGAGCAGTACTTC,.,.,TRBJ2-7,TRBV7-2
CASSRSWATNEKLFF,TGTGCCAGCAGCCGCTCGTGGGCAACTAATGAAAAACTGTTTTTT,.,.,TRBJ1-4,TRBV7-2
CASSVMTSGSHEQFF,TGTGCCAGCAGCGTCATGACTAGCGGGAGCCATGAGCAGTTCTTC,.,TRBD2,TRBJ2-1,TRBV7-9
CATSRDTPSTEAFF,TGTGCCACCAGCAGAGATACACCTTCGACTGAAGCTTTCTTT,once,.,TRBJ1-1,TRBV15
CAWSAQTGHTEAFF,TGTGCCTGGAGTGCCCAGACAGGGCACACTGAAGCTTTCTTT,.,TRBD1,TRBJ1-1,TRBV30
CASTSDGANVLTF,TGTGCCAGCACTAGCGATGGGGCCAACGTCCTGACTTTC,.,TRBD2,TRBJ2-6,TRBV19
CASRVDRGLMNTEAFF,TGTGCCAGCAGGGTCGACAGGGGATTAATGAACACTGAAGCTTTCTTT,.,TRBD1,TRBJ1-1,TRBV5-8
CASSTRGPEAFF,TGTGCCAGTAGTACGAGGGGCCCTGAAGCTTTCTTT,.,.,TRBJ1-1,TRBV19
CASSLRTDNSGANVLTF,TGTGCCAGCAGCCTTCGGACGGATAACTCTGGGGCCAACGTCCTGACTTTC,.,.,TRBJ2-6,TRBV4-2
CASSPAGRTGELFF,TGTGCCAGCAGCCCAGCGGGACGAACCGGGGAGCTGTTTTTT,.,TRBD2,TRBJ2-2,TRBV7-9
CASSLRGFDEQFF,TGCGCCAGCAGCTTGCGGGGGTTTGATGAGCAGTTCTTC,.,.,TRBJ2-1,TRBV5-1
CASSRGTRPRNPYSNQPQHF,TGCGCCAGCAGCCGAGGGACAAGGCCCCGAAACCCATATAGCAATCAGCCCCAGCATTTT,.,.,TRBJ1-5,TRBV4-1
CASSRGTGGLTEQFF,TGTGCCAGTAGTAGAGGAACAGGGGGTTTAACGGAGCAGTTCTTC,.,TRBD1,TRBJ2-1,TRBV19
CASSPILGFSGANVLTF,TGTGCCAGCAGCCCAATTCTGGGATTCTCTGGGGCCAACGTCCTGACTTTC,.,.,TRBJ2-6,TRBV5-8
CASSYRQVNTEAFF,TGTGCCAGCAGTTACCGACAGGTAAACACTGAAGCTTTCTTT,.,.,TRBJ1-1,TRBV6-5
CSVDVGAGDTQYF,TGCAGCGTTGATGTCGGGGCCGGAGATACGCAGTATTTT,once,.,TRBJ2-3,TRBV29-1
CASRTQGIGANVLTF,TGCGCCAGCAGAACACAGGGAATTGGGGCCAACGTCCTGACTTTC,.,.,TRBJ2-6,TRBV5-1
CAISEDWPQGRYNEQFF,TGTGCCATCAGTGAAGACTGGCCACAGGGACGGTACAATGAGCAGTTCTTC,.,.,TRBJ2-1,TRBV10-3
CASSLGRGMGTDTQYF,TGTGCCAGCAGCTTGGGCCGGGGTATGGGTACAGATACGCAGTATTTT,.,.,TRBJ2-3,TRBV5-4
CASSAEGPGLASGELFF,TGTGCCAGCAGCGCAGAAGGGCCGGGACTAGCCTCCGGGGAGCTGTTTTTT,.,TRBD2,TRBJ2-2,TRBV9
CASGLRQVNTEAFF,TGTGCCAGTGGGCTCCGGCAGGTGAACACTGAAGCTTTCTTT,.,.,TRBJ1-1,TRBV19
CASRPTGGAGYGYTF,TGTGCCAGCAGGCCGACAGGGGGAGCGGGCTATGGCTACACCTTC,.,TRBD1,TRBJ1-2,TRBV5-4
CATTMRTANYGYTF,TGTGCCACCACAATGAGGACAGCCAACTATGGCTACACCTTC,.,.,TRBJ1-2,TRBV6-5
CASSLAPRAGNNEQFF,TGTGCCAGCAGCTTAGCACCGCGGGCCGGGAACAATGAGCAGTTCTTC,.,.,TRBJ2-1,TRBV7-8
CASSGRWRNNSPLHF,TGTGCCAGCAGCGGAAGGTGGCGGAATAATTCACCCCTCCACTTT,.,.,TRBJ1-6,TRBV25-1
CASSQEQSRSGGPGGYTF,TGTGCCAGCAGCCAAGAACAATCCCGGTCAGGGGGCCCAGGCGGCTACACCTTC,.,TRBD1,TRBJ1-2,TRBV4-2
CASSWTGFGEKLFF,TGTGCCAGCAGCTGGACAGGGTTTGGTGAAAAACTGTTTTTT,.,TRBD1,TRBJ1-4,TRBV7-8
CASRQGIFSYEQYF,TGTGCCAGCAGACAGGGGATATTCTCCTACGAGCAGTACTTC,.,TRBD1,TRBJ2-7,TRBV6-6
CASSLDLGQGAGTEAFF,TGTGCCAGCAGCTTAGATCTAGGACAGGGGGCCGGGACTGAAGCTTTCTTT,.,TRBD1,TRBJ1-1,TRBV7-9
CASSLQGDTEAFF,TGTGCCAGCAGCTTACAGGGGGACACTGAAGCTTTCTTT,once,TRBD1,TRBJ1-1,TRBV12-3/TRBV12-4
CASSPPSATGNEQFF,TGTGCCAGCTCACCACCATCGGCCACTGGGAATGAGCAGTTCTTC,.,.,TRBJ2-1,TRBV18
CASSTYSGLATNEQFF,TGTGCCAGCAGCACCTACTCGGGACTAGCGACCAATGAGCAGTTCTTC,.,TRBD2,TRBJ2-1,TRBV13
CASSSLEEDTQYF,TGTGCCAGCAGCTCCTTAGAGGAAGATACGCAGTATTTT,.,.,TRBJ2-3,TRBV9
CASSPMLANTEAFF,TGTGCCAGCAGCCCGATGCTGGCGAACACTGAAGCTTTCTTT,.,.,TRBJ1-1,TRBV11-2
CASSFIGAGELFF,TGTGCCAGCAGCTTTATTGGGGCCGGGGAGCTGTTTTTT,.,.,TRBJ2-2,TRBV11-3
CASSSDRIQETQYF,TGTGCCAGCAGCTCCGACAGAATTCAAGAGACCCAGTACTTC,.,.,TRBJ2-5,TRBV6-4
CASSSGPTNEKLFF,TGCGCCAGCAGCTCCGGACCGACTAATGAAAAACTGTTTTTT,.,.,TRBJ1-4,TRBV5-1
CASSLSYTEAFF,TGTGCCAGCAGTTTATCGTACACTGAAGCTTTCTTT,.,.,TRBJ1-1,TRBV28
CASSQTGSVYNEQFF,TGTGCCAGCAGCCAAACAGGTTCCGTCTACAATGAGCAGTTCTTC,.,.,TRBJ2-1,TRBV4-2
CASSPVDHFEAPVVRGEQFF,TGTGCTAGCAGCCCGGTCGACCATTTTGAGGCCCCCGTCGTGAGGGGTGAGCAGTTCTTC,.,.,TRBJ2-1,TRBV7-7
CASSSRDRGSYGYTF,TGTGCCAGCAGCTCTCGGGACAGGGGTTCCTATGGCTACACCTTC,.,TRBD1,TRBJ1-2,TRBV5-4
CASSLGGEDYTEAFF,TGTGCCAGCAGTTTGGGGGGGGAGGATTACACTGAAGCTTTCTTT,.,.,TRBJ1-1,TRBV28
CASSYFPDRFSYEQYF,TGTGCCAGCAGTTACTTCCCCGACAGGTTCTCCTACGAGCAGTACTTC,.,.,TRBJ2-7,TRBV6-2/TRBV6-3
CATSDPPGGNTGELFF,TGTGCCACCAGTGACCCCCCTGGGGGGAACACCGGGGAGCTGTTTTTT,.,.,TRBJ2-2,TRBV24-1
CASSSRDGGVEPQHF,TGTGCCAGCAGTTCCCGGGATGGCGGGGTGGAGCCCCAGCATTTT,.,.,TRBJ1-5,TRBV6-2/TRBV6-3
CASSPRLRQDGNEQFF,TGTGCCAGCAGTCCCCGGCTTCGACAGGACGGAAATGAGCAGTTCTTC,.,.,TRBJ2-1,TRBV7-2
CASSPEDRLNTEAFF,TGTGCCAGTAGTCCGGAGGACAGGTTGAACACTGAAGCTTTCTTT,.,TRBD1,TRBJ1-1,TRBV19
CASSSQGLGNTQYF,TGTGCCAGCAGCTCCCAGGGGCTCGGGAATACGCAGTATTTT,.,.,TRBJ2-3,TRBV13